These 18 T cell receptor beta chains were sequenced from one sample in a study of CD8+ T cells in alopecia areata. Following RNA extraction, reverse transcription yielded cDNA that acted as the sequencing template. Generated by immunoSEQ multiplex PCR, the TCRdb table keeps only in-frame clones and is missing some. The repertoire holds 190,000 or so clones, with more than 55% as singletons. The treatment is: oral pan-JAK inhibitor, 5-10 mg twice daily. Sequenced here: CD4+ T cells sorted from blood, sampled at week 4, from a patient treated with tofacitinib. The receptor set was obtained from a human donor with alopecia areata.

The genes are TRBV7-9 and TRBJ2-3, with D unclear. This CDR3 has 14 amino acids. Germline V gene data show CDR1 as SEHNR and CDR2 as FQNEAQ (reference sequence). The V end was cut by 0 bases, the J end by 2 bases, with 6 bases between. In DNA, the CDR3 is TGTGCCAGCAGCTTAGCAGGGTTCACAGATACGCAGTATTTT. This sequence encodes CASSLAGFTDTQYF.

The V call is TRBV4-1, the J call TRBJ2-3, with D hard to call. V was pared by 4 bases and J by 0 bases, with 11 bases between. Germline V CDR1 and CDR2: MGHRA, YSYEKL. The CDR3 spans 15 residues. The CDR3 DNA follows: TGCGCCAGCAGCCGGATGCCCTCTAGCACAGATACGCAGTATTTT. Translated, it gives CASSRMPSSTDTQYF.

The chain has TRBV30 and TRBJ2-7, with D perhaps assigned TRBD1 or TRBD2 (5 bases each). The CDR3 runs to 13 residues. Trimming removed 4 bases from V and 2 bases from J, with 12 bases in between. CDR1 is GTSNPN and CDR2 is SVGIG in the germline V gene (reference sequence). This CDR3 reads CAWTRDGTYEQYF. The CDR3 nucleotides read TGTGCCTGGACCCGGGACGGTACCTACGAGCAGTACTTC.

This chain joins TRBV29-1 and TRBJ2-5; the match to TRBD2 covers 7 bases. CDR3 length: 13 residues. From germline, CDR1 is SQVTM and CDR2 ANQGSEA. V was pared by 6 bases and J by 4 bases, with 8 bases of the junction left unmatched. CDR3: CSVATGLGETQYF. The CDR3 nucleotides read TGCAGCGTAGCAACCGGACTAGGAGAGACCCAGTACTTC.

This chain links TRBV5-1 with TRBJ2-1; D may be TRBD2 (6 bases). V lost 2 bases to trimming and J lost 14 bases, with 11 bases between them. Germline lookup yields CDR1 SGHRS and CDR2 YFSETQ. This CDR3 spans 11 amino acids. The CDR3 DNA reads TGCGCCAGCAGCTTCCGGGACTCCGAGTTCTTC. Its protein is CASSFRDSEFF. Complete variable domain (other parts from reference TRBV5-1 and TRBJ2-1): KAGVTQTPRYLIKTRGQQVTLSCSPISGHRSVSWYQQTPGQGLQFLFEYFSETQRNKGNFPGRFSGRQFSNSRSEMNVSTLELGDSALYLCASSFRDSEFFGPGTRLTVL.

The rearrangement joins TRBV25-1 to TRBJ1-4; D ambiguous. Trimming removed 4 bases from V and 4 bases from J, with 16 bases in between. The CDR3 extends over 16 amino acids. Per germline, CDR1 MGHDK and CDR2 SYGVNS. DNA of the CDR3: TGTGCCAGCAGTGGACCGACGGAAACGTTTAATGAAAAACTGTTTTTT. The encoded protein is CASSGPTETFNEKLFF.

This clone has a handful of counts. CDR3 protein: CASSKVREGNGYTF. The CDR3 DNA reads as TGTGCCAGCAGCAAAGTGAGGGAGGGGAATGGCTACACCTTC. The genes are TRBV21-1 and TRBJ1-2. TRBV21-1 is an annotated pseudogene. The CDR3 consists of 14 residues.

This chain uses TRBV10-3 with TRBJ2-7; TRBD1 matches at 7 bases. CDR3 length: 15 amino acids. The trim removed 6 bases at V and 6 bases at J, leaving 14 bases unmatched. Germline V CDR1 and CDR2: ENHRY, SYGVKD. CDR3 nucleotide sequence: TGTGCCATCAGCGGCACCGGGACAGACGCCTCCGAGCAGTACTTC. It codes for CAISGTGTDASEQYF.

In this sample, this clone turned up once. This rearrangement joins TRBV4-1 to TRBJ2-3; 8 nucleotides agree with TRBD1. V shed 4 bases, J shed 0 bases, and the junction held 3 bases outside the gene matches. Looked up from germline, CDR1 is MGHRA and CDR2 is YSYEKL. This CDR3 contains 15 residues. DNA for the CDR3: TGCGCCAGCAGCCCACGGGACAGGAGCACAGATACGCAGTATTTT. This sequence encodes CASSPRDRSTDTQYF.

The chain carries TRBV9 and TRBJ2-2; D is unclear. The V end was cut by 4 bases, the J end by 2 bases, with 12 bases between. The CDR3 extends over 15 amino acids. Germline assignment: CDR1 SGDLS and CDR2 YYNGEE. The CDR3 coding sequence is TGTGCCAGCAGCCTGGGCAACGTTAACACCGGGGAGCTGTTTTTT. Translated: CASSLGNVNTGELFF.

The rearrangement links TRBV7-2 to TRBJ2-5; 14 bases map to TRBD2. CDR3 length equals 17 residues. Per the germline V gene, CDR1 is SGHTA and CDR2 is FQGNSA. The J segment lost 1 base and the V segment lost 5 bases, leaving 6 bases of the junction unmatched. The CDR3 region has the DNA TGTGCCAGCAGCCGGACTAGCGGGGGGACGCCCCAAGAGACCCAGTACTTC. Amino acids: CASSRTSGGTPQETQYF.

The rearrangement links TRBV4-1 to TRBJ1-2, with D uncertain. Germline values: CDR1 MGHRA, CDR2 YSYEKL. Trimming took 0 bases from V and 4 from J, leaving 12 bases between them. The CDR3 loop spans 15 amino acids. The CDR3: CASSQEAVALYGYTF. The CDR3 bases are TGCGCCAGCAGCCAAGAGGCTGTGGCACTCTATGGCTACACCTTC.

The CDR3 reads CASSLGLAGTEQFF. The CDR3 nucleotides read TGCGCCAGCAGCTTGGGACTAGCGGGAACTGAGCAGTTCTTC. J is TRBJ2-1 and V is TRBV5-1, with 11 bases aligning to TRBD2. The CDR3 is 14 amino acids. The V and J ends lost 0 bases and 9 bases, in that order; junction bases with no gene match: 2. From germline, CDR1 is SGHRS and CDR2 YFSETQ.

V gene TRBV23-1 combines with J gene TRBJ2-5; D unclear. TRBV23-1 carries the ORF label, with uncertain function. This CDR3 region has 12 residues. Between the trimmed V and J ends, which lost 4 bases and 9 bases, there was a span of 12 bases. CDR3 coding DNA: TGCGCCAGCAGTCGCCTTCGTTACTCCCAGTACTTC. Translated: CASSRLRYSQYF.

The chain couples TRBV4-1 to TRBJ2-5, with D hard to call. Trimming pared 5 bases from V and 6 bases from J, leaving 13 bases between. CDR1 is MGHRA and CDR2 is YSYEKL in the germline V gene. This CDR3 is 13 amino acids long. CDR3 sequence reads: CASSLDGGKTQYF. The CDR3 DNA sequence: TGCGCCAGCAGCTTGGACGGTGGCAAGACCCAGTACTTC.

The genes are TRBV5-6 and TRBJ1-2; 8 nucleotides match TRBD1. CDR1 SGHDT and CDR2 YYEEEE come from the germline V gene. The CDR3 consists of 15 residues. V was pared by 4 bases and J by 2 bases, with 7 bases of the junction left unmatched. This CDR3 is CASSDTRQGNYGYTF. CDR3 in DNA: TGTGCCAGCAGCGACACCAGACAGGGGAACTATGGCTACACCTTC.

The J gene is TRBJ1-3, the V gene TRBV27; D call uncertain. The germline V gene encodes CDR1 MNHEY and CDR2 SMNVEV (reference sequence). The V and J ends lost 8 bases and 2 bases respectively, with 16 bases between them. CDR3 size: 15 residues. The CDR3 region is CASSSAGPPGNTIYF. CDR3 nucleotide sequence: TGTGCCAGCTCCTCCGCGGGTCCCCCTGGAAACACCATATATTTT.

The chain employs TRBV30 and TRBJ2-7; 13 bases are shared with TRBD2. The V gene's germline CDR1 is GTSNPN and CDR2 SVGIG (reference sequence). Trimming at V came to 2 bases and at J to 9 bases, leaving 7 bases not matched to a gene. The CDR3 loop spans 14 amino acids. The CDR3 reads CAWSPGLAGVGQYF. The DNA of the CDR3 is TGTGCCTGGAGTCCCGGACTAGCGGGGGTCGGGCAGTACTTC.